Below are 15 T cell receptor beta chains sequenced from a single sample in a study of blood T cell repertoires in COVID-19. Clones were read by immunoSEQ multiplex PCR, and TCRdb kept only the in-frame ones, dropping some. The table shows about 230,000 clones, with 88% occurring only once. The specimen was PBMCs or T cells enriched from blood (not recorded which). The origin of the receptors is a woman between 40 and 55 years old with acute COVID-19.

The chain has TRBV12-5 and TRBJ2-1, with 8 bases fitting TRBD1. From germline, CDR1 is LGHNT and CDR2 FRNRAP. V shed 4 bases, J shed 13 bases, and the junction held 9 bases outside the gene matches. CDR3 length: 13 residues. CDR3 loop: CASGWVDRDRQFF. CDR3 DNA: TGTGCTAGTGGTTGGGTGGACAGGGACCGCCAGTTCTTC.

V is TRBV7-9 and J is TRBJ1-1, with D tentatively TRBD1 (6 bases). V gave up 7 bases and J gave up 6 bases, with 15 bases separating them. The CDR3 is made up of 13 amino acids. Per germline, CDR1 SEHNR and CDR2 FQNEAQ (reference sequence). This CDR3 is CASNRDPVSEAFF. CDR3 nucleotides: TGTGCCAGCAACAGGGACCCCGTCTCTGAAGCTTTCTTT.

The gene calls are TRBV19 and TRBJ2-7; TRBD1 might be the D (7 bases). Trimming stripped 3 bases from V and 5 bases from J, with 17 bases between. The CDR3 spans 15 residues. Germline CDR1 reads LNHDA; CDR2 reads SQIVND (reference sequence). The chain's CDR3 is CASSIGGTATNEQYF. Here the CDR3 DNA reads TGTGCCAGTAGTATCGGCGGGACAGCTACTAACGAGCAGTACTTC.

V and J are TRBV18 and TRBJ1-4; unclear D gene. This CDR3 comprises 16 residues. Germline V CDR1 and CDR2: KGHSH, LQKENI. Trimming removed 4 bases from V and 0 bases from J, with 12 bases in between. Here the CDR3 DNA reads TGTGCCAGCTCACTCTTGAAGAGTGCAACTAATGAAAAACTGTTTTTT. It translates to CASSLLKSATNEKLFF.

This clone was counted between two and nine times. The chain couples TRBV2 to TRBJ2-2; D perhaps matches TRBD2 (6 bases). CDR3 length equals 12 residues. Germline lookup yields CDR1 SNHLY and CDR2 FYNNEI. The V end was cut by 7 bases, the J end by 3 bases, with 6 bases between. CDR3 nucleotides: TGTGCCAGCAAGCGGGACACCGGGGAGCTGTTTTTT. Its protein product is CASKRDTGELFF.

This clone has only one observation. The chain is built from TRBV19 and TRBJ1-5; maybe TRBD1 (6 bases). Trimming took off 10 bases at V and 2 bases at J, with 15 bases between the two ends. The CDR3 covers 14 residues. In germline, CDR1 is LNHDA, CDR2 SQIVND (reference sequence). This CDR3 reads CATITGNGNQPQHF. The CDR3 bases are TGTGCCACCATAACAGGGAACGGCAATCAGCCCCAGCATTTT.

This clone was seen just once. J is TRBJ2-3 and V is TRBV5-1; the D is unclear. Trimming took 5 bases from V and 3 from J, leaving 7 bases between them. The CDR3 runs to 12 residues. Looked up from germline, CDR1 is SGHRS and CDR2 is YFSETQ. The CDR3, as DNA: TGCGCCAGCAGGGAGCTTACAGATACGCAGTATTTT. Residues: CASRELTDTQYF.

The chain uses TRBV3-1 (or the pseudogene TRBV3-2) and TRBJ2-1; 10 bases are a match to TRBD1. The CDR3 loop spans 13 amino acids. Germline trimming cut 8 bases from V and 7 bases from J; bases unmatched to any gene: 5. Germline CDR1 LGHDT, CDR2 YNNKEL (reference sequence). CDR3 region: CASRDRGLNEQFF. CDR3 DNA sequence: TGTGCCAGCCGGGACAGGGGTTTGAATGAGCAGTTCTTC.

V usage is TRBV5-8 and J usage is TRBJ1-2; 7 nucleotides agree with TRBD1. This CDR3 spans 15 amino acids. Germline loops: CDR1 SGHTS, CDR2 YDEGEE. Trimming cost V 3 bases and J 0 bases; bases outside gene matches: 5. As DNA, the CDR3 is TGTGCCAGCAGCTGGCTTGACAGGGCTAACTATGGCTACACCTTC. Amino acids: CASSWLDRANYGYTF.

The CDR3 sequence: CASGAAGNNQPQHF. The CDR3 bases are TGTGCCAGCGGCGCCGCGGGGAACAATCAGCCCCAGCATTTT. The chain carries TRBV7-9 and TRBJ1-5; D call uncertain. This CDR3 has 14 amino acids. Germline-derived CDR1 and CDR2 are SEHNR and FQNEAQ (reference sequence). The germline V and J ends were trimmed by 8 bases and 3 bases, with 14 bases remaining between them. Drawing the rest from reference TRBV7-9 and TRBJ1-5, the complete variable domain is DTGVSQNPRHKITKRGQNVTFRCDPISEHNRLYWYRQTLGQGPEFLTYFQNEAQLEKSRLLSDRFSAERPKGSFSTLEIQRTEQGDSAMYLCASGAAGNNQPQHFGDGTRLSIL.

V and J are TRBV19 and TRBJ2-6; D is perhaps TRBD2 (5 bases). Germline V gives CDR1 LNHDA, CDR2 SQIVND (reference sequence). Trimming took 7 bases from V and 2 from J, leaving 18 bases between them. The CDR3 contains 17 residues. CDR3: CASMPRDIGPGANVLTF. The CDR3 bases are TGTGCCAGTATGCCGAGGGATATTGGGCCTGGGGCCAACGTCCTGACTTTC.

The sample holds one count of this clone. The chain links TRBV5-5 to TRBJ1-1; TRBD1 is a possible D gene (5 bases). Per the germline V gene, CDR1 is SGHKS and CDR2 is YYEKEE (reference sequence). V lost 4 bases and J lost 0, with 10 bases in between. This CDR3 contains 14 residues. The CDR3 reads CASSRDSMNTEAFF. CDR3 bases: TGTGCCAGCAGCCGAGACAGCATGAACACTGAAGCTTTCTTT.

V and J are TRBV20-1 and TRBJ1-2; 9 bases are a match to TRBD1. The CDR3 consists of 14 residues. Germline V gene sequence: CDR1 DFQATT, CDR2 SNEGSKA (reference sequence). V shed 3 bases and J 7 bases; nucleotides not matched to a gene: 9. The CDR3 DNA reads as TGCAGTGCTAGTCCTCGGACAGGGGCGAGTGGCTACACCTTC. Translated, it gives CSASPRTGASGYTF.

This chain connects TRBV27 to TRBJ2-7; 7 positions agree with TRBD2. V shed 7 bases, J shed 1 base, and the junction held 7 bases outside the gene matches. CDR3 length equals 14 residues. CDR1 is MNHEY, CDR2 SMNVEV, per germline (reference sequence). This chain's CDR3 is CASKTSLGSYEQYF. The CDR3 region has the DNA TGTGCCAGCAAGACTAGCTTGGGGTCCTACGAGCAGTACTTC.

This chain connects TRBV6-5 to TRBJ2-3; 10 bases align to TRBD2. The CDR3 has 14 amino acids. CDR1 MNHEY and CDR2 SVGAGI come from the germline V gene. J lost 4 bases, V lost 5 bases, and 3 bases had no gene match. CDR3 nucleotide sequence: TGTGCCAGCAGTCTAGCGGGAGCCCCAGATACGCAGTATTTT. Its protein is CASSLAGAPDTQYF.